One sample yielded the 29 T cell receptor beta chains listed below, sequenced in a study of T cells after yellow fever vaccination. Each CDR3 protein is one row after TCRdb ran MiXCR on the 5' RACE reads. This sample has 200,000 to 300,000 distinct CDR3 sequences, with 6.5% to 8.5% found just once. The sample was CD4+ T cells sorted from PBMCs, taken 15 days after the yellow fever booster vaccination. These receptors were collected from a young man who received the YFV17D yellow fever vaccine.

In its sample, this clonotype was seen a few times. In DNA, the CDR3 is TGTGCCAGCAGTACGACTTCATCCGGGACAGGGAACAGGGGCTACGAGCAGTACTTC. Its protein is CASSTTSSGTGNRGYEQYF. The V and J genes are TRBV6-1 and TRBJ2-7; 9 positions match TRBD1. V lost 5 bases to trimming and J lost 3 bases; unmatched junction nucleotides: 20. The CDR3 consists of 19 residues. Germline V CDR1 and CDR2: MNHNS, SASEGT.

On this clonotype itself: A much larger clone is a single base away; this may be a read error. The CDR3 coding sequence is TGTGCCATCAGCTTAGTCATCCAAAACATTCAGTACTTC. Protein product: CAISLVIQNIQYF. The rearrangement joins TRBV7-2 to TRBJ2-4; D is unresolved. This CDR3 contains 13 residues. Germline lookup yields CDR1 SGHTA and CDR2 FQGNSA.

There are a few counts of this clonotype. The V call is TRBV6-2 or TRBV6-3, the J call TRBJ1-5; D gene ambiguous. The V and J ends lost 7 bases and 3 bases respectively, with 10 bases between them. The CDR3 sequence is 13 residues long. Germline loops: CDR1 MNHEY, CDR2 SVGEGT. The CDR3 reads CASISHDNQPQHF. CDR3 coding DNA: TGTGCCAGCATCTCACATGACAATCAGCCCCAGCATTTT.

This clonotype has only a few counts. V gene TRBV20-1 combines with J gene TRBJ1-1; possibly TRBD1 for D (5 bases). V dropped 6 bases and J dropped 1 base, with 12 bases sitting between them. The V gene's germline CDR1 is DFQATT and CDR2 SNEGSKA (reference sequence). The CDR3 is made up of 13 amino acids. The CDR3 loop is CSATKGTNTEAFF. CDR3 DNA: TGCAGTGCCACAAAAGGGACGAACACTGAAGCTTTCTTT.

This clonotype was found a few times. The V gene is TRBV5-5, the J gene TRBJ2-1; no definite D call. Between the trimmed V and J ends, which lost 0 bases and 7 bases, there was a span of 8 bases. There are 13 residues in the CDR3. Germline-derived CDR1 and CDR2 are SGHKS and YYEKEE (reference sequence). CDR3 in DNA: TGTGCCAGCAGCTTGGATGAAGATAATGAGCAGTTCTTC. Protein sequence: CASSLDEDNEQFF. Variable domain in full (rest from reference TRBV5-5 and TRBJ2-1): DAGVTQSPTHLIKTRGQQVTLRCSPISGHKSVSWYQQVLGQGPQFIFQYYEKEERGRGNFPDRFSARQFPNYSSELNVNALLLGDSALYLCASSLDEDNEQFFGPGTRLTVL.

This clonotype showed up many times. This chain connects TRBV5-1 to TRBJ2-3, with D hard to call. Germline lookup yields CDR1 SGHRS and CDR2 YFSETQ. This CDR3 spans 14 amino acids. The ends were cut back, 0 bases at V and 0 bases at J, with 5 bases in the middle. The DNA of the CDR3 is TGCGCCAGCAGCTTGGGGCAGAGCACAGATACGCAGTATTTT. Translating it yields CASSLGQSTDTQYF.

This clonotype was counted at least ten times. The chain's CDR3 is CASSLGSEQYNEQFF. The CDR3 coding sequence is TGCGCCAGCAGCTTGGGGAGCGAGCAGTACAATGAGCAGTTCTTC. The chain uses TRBV5-1 and TRBJ2-1; D not resolved. The V end was cut by 0 bases, the J end by 4 bases, with 11 bases between. Germline V gene data show CDR1 as SGHRS and CDR2 as YFSETQ. This CDR3 is built from 15 residues.

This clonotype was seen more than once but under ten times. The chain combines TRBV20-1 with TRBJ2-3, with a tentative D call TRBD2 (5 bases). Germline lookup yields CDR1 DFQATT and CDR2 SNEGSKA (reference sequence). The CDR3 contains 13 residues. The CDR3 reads CSAPTSLSNTQYF. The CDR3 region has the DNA TGCAGCGCACCTACTAGTCTCTCAAATACGCAGTATTTT.

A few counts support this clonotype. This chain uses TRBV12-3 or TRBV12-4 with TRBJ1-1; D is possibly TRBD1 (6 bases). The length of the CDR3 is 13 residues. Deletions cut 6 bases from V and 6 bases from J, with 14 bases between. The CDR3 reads CASRRTETAEAFF. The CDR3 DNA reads TGTGCCAGCAGAAGGACAGAAACGGCTGAAGCTTTCTTT.

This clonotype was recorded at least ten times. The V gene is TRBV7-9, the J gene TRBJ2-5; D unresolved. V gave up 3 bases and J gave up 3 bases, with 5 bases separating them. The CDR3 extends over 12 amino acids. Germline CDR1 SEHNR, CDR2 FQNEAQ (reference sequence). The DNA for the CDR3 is TGTGCCAGCAGCTTGACTGAAGAGACCCAGTACTTC. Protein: CASSLTEETQYF.

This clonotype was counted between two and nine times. DNA of the CDR3: TGCGCCAGCAGCTTCGGGACAGGGAACACCGGGGAGCTGTTTTTT. Encoded protein: CASSFGTGNTGELFF. The chain recombines TRBV5-1 with TRBJ2-2; 8 nucleotides line up with TRBD1. The CDR3 is made up of 15 amino acids. The J segment lost 1 base and the V segment lost 2 bases, leaving 1 base of the junction unmatched. Germline assignment: CDR1 SGHRS and CDR2 YFSETQ.

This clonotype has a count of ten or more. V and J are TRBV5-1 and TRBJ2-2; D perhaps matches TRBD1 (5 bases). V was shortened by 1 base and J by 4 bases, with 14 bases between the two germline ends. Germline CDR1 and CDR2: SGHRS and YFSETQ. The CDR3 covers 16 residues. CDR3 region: CASSLSGQGGTGELFF. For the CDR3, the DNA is TGCGCCAGCAGCTTGTCAGGCCAGGGTGGCACCGGGGAGCTGTTTTTT. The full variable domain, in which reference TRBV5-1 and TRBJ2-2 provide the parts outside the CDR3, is KAGVTQTPRYLIKTRGQQVTLSCSPISGHRSVSWYQQTPGQGLQFLFEYFSETQRNKGNFPGRFSGRQFSNSRSEMNVSTLELGDSALYLCASSLSGQGGTGELFFGEGSRLTVL.

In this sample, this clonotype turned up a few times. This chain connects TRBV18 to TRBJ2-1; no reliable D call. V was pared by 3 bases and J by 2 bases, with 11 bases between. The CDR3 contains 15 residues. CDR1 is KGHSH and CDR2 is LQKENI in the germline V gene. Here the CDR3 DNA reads TGTGCCAGCTCACCCGGGCCAGCAGCCTACAATGAGCAGTTCTTC. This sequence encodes CASSPGPAAYNEQFF.

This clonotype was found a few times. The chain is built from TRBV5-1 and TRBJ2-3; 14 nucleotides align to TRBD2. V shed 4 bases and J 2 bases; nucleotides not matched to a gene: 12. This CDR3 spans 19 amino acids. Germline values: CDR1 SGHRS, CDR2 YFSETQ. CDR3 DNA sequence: TGCGCCAGCAGCGGGGGACTAGCGGGAGCAGCGGAGGCCACAGATACGCAGTATTTT. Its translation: CASSGGLAGAAEATDTQYF.

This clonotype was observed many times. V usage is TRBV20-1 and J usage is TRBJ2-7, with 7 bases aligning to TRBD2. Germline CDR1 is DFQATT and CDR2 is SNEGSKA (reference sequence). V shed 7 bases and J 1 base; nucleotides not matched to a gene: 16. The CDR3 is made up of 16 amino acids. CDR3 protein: CSVRPTSGTASYEQYF. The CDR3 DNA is TGCAGTGTCAGGCCAACGAGCGGGACGGCGTCCTACGAGCAGTACTTC.

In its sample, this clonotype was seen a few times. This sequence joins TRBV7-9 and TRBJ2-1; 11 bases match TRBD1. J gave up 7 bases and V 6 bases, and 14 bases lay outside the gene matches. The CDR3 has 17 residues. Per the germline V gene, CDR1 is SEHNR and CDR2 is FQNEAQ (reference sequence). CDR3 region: CASRKPGQGDGLNEQFF. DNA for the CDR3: TGTGCCAGCAGAAAACCGGGACAGGGGGATGGGTTGAATGAGCAGTTCTTC.

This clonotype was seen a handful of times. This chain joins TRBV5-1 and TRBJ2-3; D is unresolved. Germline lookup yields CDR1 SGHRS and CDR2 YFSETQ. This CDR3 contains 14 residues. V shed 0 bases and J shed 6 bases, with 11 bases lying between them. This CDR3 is CASSLERLSDTQYF. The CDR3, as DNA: TGCGCCAGCAGCTTGGAAAGGCTCTCCGATACGCAGTATTTT.

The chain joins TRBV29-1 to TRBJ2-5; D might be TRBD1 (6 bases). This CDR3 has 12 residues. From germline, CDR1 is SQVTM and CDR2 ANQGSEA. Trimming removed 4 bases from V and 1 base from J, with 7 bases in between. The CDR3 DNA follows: TGCAGCGTTGGGGACACCCAAGAGACCCAGTACTTC. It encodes CSVGDTQETQYF.

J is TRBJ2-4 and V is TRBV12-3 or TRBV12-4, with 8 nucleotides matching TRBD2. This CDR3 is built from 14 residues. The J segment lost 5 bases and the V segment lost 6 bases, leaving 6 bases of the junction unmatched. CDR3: CASSVGLVENIQYF. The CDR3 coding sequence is TGTGCCAGCAGCGTGGGACTAGTGGAAAACATTCAGTACTTC.

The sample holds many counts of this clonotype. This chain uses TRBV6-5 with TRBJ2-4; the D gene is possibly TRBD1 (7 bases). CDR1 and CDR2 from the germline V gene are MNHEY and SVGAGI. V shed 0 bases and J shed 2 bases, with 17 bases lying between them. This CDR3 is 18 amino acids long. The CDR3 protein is CASSYSGGTADTKNIQYF. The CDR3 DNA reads TGTGCCAGCAGTTACTCTGGAGGGACAGCAGACACCAAAAACATTCAGTACTTC.

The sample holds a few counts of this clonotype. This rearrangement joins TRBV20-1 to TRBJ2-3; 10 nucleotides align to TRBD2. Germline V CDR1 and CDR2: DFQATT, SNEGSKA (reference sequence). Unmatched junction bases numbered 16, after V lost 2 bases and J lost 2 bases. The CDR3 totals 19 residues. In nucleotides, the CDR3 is TGCAGTGCTAGACTTAGCGGTAGCGGGAGGACCCAGAACACAGATACGCAGTATTTT. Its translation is CSARLSGSGRTQNTDTQYF.

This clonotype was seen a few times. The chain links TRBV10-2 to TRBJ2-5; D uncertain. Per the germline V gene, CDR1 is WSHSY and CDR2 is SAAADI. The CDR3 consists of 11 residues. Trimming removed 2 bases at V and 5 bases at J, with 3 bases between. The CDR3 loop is CASSELETQYF. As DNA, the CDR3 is TGCGCCAGCAGTGAGCTTGAGACCCAGTACTTC.

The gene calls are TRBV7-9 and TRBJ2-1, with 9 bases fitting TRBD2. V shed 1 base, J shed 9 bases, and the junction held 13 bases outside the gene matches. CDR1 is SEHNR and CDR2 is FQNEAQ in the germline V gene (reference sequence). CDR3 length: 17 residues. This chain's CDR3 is CASSLEWASGIAVEQFF. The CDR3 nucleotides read TGTGCCAGCAGCTTAGAATGGGCTAGCGGGATCGCGGTTGAGCAGTTCTTC.

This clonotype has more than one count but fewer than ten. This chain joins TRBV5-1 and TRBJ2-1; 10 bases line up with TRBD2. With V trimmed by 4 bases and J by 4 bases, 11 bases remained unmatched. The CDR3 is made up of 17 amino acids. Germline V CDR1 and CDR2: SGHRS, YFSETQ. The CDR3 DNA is TGCGCCAGCAGCCGCCTTCCGGGACTAGCGAGATACAATGAGCAGTTCTTC. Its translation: CASSRLPGLARYNEQFF.

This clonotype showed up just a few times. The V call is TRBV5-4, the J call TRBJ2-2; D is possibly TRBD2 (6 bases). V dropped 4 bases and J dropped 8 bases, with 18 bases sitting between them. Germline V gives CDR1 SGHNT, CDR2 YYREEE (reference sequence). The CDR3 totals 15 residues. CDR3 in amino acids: CASSHTGGIEGELFF. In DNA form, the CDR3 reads TGTGCCAGCAGCCACACCGGGGGAATCGAGGGGGAGCTGTTTTTT. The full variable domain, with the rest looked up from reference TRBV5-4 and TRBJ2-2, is ETGVTQSPTHLIKTRGQQVTLRCSSQSGHNTVSWYQQALGQGPQFIFQYYREEENGRGNFPPRFSGLQFPNYSSELNVNALELDDSALYLCASSHTGGIEGELFFGEGSRLTVL.

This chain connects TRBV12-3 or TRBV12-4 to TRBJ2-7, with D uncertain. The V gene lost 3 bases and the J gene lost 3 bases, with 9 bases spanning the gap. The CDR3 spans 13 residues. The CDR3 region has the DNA TGTGCCAGCAGTTTGGGCAGCAACTACGAGCAGTACTTC. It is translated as CASSLGSNYEQYF.

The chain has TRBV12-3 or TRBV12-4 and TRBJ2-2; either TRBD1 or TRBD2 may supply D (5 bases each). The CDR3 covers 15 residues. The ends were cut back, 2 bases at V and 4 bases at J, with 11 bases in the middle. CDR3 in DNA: TGTGCCAGCAGTTTAAGGGACGGAAGCACCGGGGAGCTGTTTTTT. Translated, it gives CASSLRDGSTGELFF.

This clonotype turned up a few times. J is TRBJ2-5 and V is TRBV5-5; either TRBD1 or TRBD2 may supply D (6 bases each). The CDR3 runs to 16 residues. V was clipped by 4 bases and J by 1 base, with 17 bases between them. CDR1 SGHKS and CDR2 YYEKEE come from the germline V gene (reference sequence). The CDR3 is CASSMIRGQFQETQYF. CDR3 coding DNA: TGTGCCAGCAGCATGATTCGGGGGCAATTCCAAGAGACCCAGTACTTC.

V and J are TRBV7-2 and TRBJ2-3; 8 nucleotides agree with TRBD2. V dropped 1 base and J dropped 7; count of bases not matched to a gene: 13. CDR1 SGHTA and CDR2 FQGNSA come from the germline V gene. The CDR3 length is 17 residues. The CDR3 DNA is TGTGCCAGCAGCTTAGGGCCAGCGGGGGCTAAGGGTTATACGCAGTATTTT. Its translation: CASSLGPAGAKGYTQYF.